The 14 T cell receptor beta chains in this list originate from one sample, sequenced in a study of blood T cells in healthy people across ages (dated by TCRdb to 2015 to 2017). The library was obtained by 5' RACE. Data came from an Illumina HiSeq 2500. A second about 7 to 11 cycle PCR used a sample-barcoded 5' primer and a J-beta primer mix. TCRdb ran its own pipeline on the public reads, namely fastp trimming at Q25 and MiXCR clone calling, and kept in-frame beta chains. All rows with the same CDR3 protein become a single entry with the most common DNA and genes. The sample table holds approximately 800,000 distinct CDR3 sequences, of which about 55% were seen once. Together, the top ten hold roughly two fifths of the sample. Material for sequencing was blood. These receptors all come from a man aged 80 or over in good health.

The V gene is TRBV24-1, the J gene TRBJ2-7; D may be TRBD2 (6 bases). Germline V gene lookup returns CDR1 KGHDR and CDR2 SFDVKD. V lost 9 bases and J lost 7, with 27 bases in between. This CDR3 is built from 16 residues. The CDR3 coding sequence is TGTGCCACCCAGGGTGGGACTCAGTTCCCCTACAATGAGCAGTACTTC. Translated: CATQGGTQFPYNEQYF.

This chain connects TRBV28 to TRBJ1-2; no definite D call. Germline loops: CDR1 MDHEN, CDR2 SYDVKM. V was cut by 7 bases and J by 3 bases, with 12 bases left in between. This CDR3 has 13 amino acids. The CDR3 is CASISGQYYGYTF. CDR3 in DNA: TGTGCCAGCATCTCCGGGCAGTACTATGGCTACACCTTC.

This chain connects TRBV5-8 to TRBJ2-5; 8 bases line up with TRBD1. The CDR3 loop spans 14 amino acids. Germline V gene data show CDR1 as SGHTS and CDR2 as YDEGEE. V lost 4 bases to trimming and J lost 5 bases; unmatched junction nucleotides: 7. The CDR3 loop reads CASSTDRADETQYF. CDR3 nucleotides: TGTGCCAGCAGCACGGACAGGGCGGACGAGACCCAGTACTTC.

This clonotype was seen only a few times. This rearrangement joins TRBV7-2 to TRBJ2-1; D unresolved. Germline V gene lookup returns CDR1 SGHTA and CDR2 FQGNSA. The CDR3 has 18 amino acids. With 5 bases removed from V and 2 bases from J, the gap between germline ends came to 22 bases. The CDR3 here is CASSLSSPRVRAYNEQFF. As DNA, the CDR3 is TGTGCCAGCAGCCTCAGTTCCCCCCGAGTACGAGCCTACAATGAGCAGTTCTTC.

Here the CDR3 DNA reads TGCAGTGCTCCGACCGAGCCATCCCCCTACGAGCAGTACTTC. It encodes CSAPTEPSPYEQYF. The rearrangement links TRBV20-1 to TRBJ2-7; D is uncertain. The V and J ends lost 5 bases and 2 bases respectively, with 16 bases between them. Germline values: CDR1 DFQATT, CDR2 SNEGSKA (reference sequence). The CDR3 totals 14 residues.

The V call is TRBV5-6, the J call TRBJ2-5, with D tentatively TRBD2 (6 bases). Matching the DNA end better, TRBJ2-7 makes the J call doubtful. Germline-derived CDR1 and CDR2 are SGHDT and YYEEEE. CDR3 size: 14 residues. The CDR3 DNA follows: TGTGCCAGCAGCCGCGGGGACGGAGGCTACGAGCAGTACTTC. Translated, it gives CASSRGDGGYEQYF.

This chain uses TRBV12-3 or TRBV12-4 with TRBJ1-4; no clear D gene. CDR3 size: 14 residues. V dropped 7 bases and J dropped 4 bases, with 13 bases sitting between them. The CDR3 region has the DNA TGTGCCAGCAAGTATGGGTTTAATAATGAAAAACTGTTTTTT. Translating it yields CASKYGFNNEKLFF.

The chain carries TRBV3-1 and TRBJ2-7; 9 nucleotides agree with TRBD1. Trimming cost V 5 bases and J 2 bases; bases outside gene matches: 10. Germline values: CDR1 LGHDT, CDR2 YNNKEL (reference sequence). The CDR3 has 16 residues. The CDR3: CASSGGGQGTPYEQYF. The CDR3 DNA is TGTGCCAGCAGCGGGGGGGGACAGGGTACCCCCTACGAGCAGTACTTC.

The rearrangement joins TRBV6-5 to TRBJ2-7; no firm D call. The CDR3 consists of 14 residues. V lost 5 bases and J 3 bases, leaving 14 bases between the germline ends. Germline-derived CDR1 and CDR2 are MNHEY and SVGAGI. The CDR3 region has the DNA TGTGCCAGCAGTCCCCAGACTGGAAGCTACGAGCAGTACTTC. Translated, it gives CASSPQTGSYEQYF.

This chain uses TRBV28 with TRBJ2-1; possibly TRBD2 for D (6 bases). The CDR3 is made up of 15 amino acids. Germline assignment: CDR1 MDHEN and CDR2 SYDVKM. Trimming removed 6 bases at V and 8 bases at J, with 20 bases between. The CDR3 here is CASSPLTSSPDEQFF. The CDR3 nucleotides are TGTGCCAGCAGCCCCCTCACTAGCTCACCAGATGAGCAGTTCTTC.

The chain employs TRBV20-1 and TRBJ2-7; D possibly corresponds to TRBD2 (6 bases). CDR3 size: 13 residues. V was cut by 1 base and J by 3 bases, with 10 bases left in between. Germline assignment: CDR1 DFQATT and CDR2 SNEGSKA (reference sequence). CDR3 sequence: CSARGGERYEQYF. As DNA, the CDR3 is TGCAGTGCTAGAGGCGGGGAACGCTACGAGCAGTACTTC.

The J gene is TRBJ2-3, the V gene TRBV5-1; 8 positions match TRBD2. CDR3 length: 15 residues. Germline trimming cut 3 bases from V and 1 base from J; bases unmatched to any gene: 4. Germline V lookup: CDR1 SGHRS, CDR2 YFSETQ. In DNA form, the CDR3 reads TGCGCCAGCAGCTCGACTAGCGCCGGCACAGATACGCAGTATTTT. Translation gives CASSSTSAGTDTQYF.

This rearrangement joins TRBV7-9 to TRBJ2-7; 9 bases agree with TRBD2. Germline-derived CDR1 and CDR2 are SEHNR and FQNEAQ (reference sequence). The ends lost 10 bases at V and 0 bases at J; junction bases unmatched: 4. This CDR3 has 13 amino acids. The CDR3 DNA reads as TGTGCCATGGGCGGGGGGGTCTCCTACGAGCAGTACTTC. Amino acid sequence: CAMGGGVSYEQYF.

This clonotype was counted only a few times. The CDR3 DNA is TGCAGCGTTGTTGGACTAGCGGGAGGTCCGGAGACCCAGTACTTC. It encodes CSVVGLAGGPETQYF. The chain uses TRBV29-1 and TRBJ2-5, with 14 bases that match TRBD2. With V trimmed by 4 bases and J by 5 bases, 6 bases remained unmatched. The CDR3 spans 15 residues. Germline CDR1 reads SQVTM; CDR2 reads ANQGSEA.